This T cell receptor (beta chain) was obtained from a study of CD8 T cells in ankylosing spondylitis. The study, taken as a whole, reports: Characteristic, it appeared, of ankylosing spondylitis blood was a TCR beta motif of roughly eight highly homologous variants.

TCRdb ran MiXCR on the 5' RACE reads and lists one entry per CDR3 protein. The sample has approximately 340,000 distinct CDR3 sequences; about 15% are singletons. Comments on this clonotype: Its antigen is unknown.

Germline loops: CDR1 MRHNA, CDR2 SNTAGT. This CDR3 has 12 amino acids. V lost 6 bases and J lost 9; bases outside the gene matches: 4. The genes are TRBV6-4 and TRBJ2-1, with 8 bases identical to TRBD2. Sequencing was performed on blood, either unsorted or a sorted T cell fraction (not recorded which). The TCR was taken from a male donor with ankylosing spondylitis or in good health (not recorded which). The DNA of the CDR3 is TGTGCCAGCAGCGATCGGGGGGGTGAGCAGTTCTTC. Encoded protein: CASSDRGGEQFF.